The 27 T cell receptor beta chains listed next were all sequenced from one sample in a study of blood T cell repertoires in COVID-19 (dated by TCRdb to 2020 to 2022). The method was the immunoSEQ multiplex PCR assay. Imported from immuneACCESS, the table was reduced by TCRdb to in-frame sequences with V and J called. These copies leave out some clones; in studies compared against another copy, an unresolved V gene accounts for under half, and the cause of the remainder is not known. A total of 250,000 to 350,000 clones appear in this sample, about 88% of them only once. Approximately 3% of the sample comes from the top ten. The sample comprised PBMCs or T cells enriched from blood (not recorded which). The receptors here all came from a woman in her forties or fifties who had recovered from COVID-19.

This sequence joins TRBV4-2 and TRBJ1-1; TRBD1 matches at 9 bases. The CDR3 is made up of 19 amino acids. Looked up from germline, CDR1 is LGHNA and CDR2 is YNFKEQ. The J segment lost 4 bases and the V segment lost 1 base, leaving 16 bases of the junction unmatched. Written as DNA, the CDR3 is TGTGCCAGCAGCCAAGTCGCGCTACAGGGGGCGCGTTTCGGCACTGAAGCTTTCTTT. Encoded protein: CASSQVALQGARFGTEAFF.

The chain couples TRBV28 to TRBJ2-3, with D possibly TRBD2 on 5 matching bases. Germline CDR1 MDHEN, CDR2 SYDVKM. The CDR3 runs 17 residues. The V and J ends lost 4 bases and 4 bases respectively, with 21 bases between them. DNA of the CDR3: TGTGCCAGCAGTTCCCGTATCCTAGCCCAGACCCCAGATACGCAGTATTTT. Protein: CASSSRILAQTPDTQYF.

The V and J genes are TRBV9 and TRBJ1-1; D is undetermined. Trimming stripped 8 bases from V and 1 base from J, with 9 bases between. This CDR3 has 12 amino acids. Germline V gene lookup returns CDR1 SGDLS and CDR2 YYNGEE. The CDR3 coding sequence is TGTGCCAGTTCAACAGAGAACACTGAAGCTTTCTTT. It yields the protein CASSTENTEAFF.

The chain is built from TRBV5-4 and TRBJ1-3; 8 bases are a match to TRBD1. The CDR3 length is 17 residues. Germline CDR1 reads SGHNT; CDR2 reads YYREEE (reference sequence). Trimming cost V 0 bases and J 2 bases; bases outside gene matches: 7. CDR3 DNA sequence: TGTGCCAGCAGCTTGGGGAACAACAGGGGGGCTGGAAACACCATATATTTT. Protein product: CASSLGNNRGAGNTIYF. The variable domain in full, with the rest retrieved from reference TRBV5-4 and TRBJ1-3, is ETGVTQSPTHLIKTRGQQVTLRCSSQSGHNTVSWYQQALGQGPQFIFQYYREEENGRGNFPPRFSGLQFPNYSSELNVNALELDDSALYLCASSLGNNRGAGNTIYFGEGSWLTVV.

J is TRBJ2-7 and V is TRBV4-3, with a possible D match to TRBD1 (5 bases). Per the germline V gene, CDR1 is LGHNA and CDR2 is YSLEER. The CDR3 loop spans 14 amino acids. V lost 4 bases to trimming and J lost 0 bases, with 10 bases between them. The chain's CDR3 is CASSLRQTSYEQYF. Written as DNA, the CDR3 is TGCGCCAGCAGCCTGCGACAGACCTCCTACGAGCAGTACTTC.

The sample holds one count of this clone. The chain joins TRBV4-1 to TRBJ2-3, with D tentatively TRBD2 (6 bases). Trimming left V 4 bases short and J 4 bases short, with 21 bases between. CDR1 and CDR2 from the germline V gene are MGHRA and YSYEKL. This CDR3 is 17 amino acids long. The DNA of the CDR3 is TGCGCCAGCAGCCTCCGCCGGTCACGGGAGAGGGCAGATACGCAGTATTTT. It encodes CASSLRRSRERADTQYF.

The J gene is TRBJ1-5, the V gene TRBV2; maybe TRBD1 (5 bases). Trimming shortened V by 7 bases and J by 4 bases, and 14 bases separated the two germline ends. The CDR3 contains 14 residues. Germline CDR1 SNHLY, CDR2 FYNNEI. CDR3 in amino acids: CASTTMAGNQPQHF. The CDR3 DNA follows: TGTGCCAGCACCACTATGGCAGGGAATCAGCCCCAGCATTTT. The entire variable domain, with the rest obtained from reference TRBV2 and TRBJ1-5, is as follows: EPEVTQTPSHQVTQMGQEVILRCVPISNHLYFYWYRQILGQKVEFLVSFYNNEISEKSEIFDDQFSVERPDGSNFTLKIRSTKLEDSAMYFCASTTMAGNQPQHFGDGTRLSIL.

V is TRBV10-3 and J is TRBJ2-7; 7 nucleotides line up with TRBD2. CDR3 length: 12 amino acids. Germline V CDR1 and CDR2: ENHRY, SYGVKD. Losses at the gene ends were 8 bases for V and 6 bases for J; bases not matched to a gene: 7. For the CDR3, the DNA is TGTGCCATCGGGGGGGGTTTGGTCGAGCAGTACTTC. Protein: CAIGGGLVEQYF.

This sequence joins TRBV14 and TRBJ2-1, with 8 positions matching TRBD2. Germline CDR1 and CDR2: SGHDN and FVKESK. With V trimmed by 0 bases and J by 6 bases, 7 bases remained unmatched. This CDR3 comprises 16 residues. CDR3 amino acids: CASSQDLWLAGNEQFF. In nucleotides, the CDR3 is TGTGCCAGCAGCCAAGATCTATGGCTAGCGGGCAATGAGCAGTTCTTC.

This clone was seen only a few times. The V and J genes are TRBV3-1 (or the pseudogene TRBV3-2) and TRBJ2-7; 12 nucleotides agree with TRBD2. In germline, CDR1 is LGHDT, CDR2 YNNKEL (reference sequence). The CDR3 has 15 residues. Losses at the gene ends were 7 bases for V and 6 bases for J; bases not matched to a gene: 10. CDR3 coding DNA: TGTGCCAGCAAAGATGGACTAGCGGGATGGGGCGAGCAGTACTTC. It specifies CASKDGLAGWGEQYF.

The V gene is TRBV4-1, the J gene TRBJ1-6, with D possibly matching TRBD1 (5 bases). There are 13 residues in the CDR3. Trimming removed 3 bases at V and 9 bases at J, with 9 bases between. CDR1 and CDR2 from the germline V gene are MGHRA and YSYEKL. As DNA, the CDR3 is TGCGCCAGCAGCCAGACAGCTGGTTCACCCCTCCACTTT. The encoded protein is CASSQTAGSPLHF.

V is TRBV7-9 and J is TRBJ1-2; weak D call: TRBD1 (6 bases). V was pared by 6 bases and J by 6 bases, with 14 bases between. This CDR3 is 13 amino acids long. Germline V gene data show CDR1 as SEHNR and CDR2 as FQNEAQ (reference sequence). The CDR3 sequence is CASRAQGRDGYTF. CDR3 DNA: TGTGCCAGCAGGGCACAGGGTAGGGATGGCTACACCTTC.

Here the CDR3 reads CASSSNRGIQPQHF. In DNA, the CDR3 is TGTGCCAGCAGTAGTAACAGGGGGATCCAGCCCCAGCATTTT. The chain is built from TRBV6-2 or TRBV6-3 and TRBJ1-5, with 8 nucleotides matching TRBD1. Germline V gene sequence: CDR1 MNHEY, CDR2 SVGEGT. The CDR3 has 14 amino acids. V lost 5 bases, J lost 7 bases, and 7 bases stayed unmatched.

This clone appeared once. The V gene is TRBV6-5, the J gene TRBJ1-1; the D gene is possibly TRBD1 (5 bases). The germline CDR1 and CDR2 sequences are MNHEY and SVGAGI. This CDR3 is built from 12 residues. With 6 bases removed from V and 7 bases from J, the gap between germline ends came to 12 bases. CDR3 nucleotide sequence: TGTGCCAGCAGACACCCGGGGGATGAAGCTTTCTTT. Its protein is CASRHPGDEAFF.

This sequence joins TRBV11-2 and TRBJ2-7; D is possibly TRBD2 (6 bases). The CDR3 extends over 13 amino acids. CDR1 and CDR2 from the germline V gene are SGHAT and FQNNGV. V lost 3 bases and J 6 bases, leaving 12 bases between the germline ends. The CDR3 here is CASSFNGGFEQYF. The DNA for the CDR3 is TGTGCCAGCAGCTTTAACGGAGGGTTCGAGCAGTACTTC.

A single count supports this clone. This chain joins TRBV28 and TRBJ1-1; D is possibly TRBD1 (6 bases). Trimming cost V 7 bases and J 0 bases, with 15 bases left between them. The CDR3 is 15 residues long. CDR1 is MDHEN, CDR2 SYDVKM, per germline. The CDR3 nucleotides are TGTGCCAGCAACCACCCGACAGGCATGAACACTGAAGCTTTCTTT. Encoded protein: CASNHPTGMNTEAFF.

CDR3 DNA: TGTGCCAGCAGCCCTGGGGGGGGGAACACAGATACGCAGTATTTT. Its protein product is CASSPGGGNTDTQYF. The chain recombines TRBV11-3 with TRBJ2-3, with 7 bases fitting TRBD2. This CDR3 region has 15 residues. Germline-derived CDR1 and CDR2 are SGHNT and YENEEA. With 5 bases clipped from V and 2 bases from J, the junction kept 7 bases outside the gene matches.

The chain carries TRBV19 and TRBJ2-7, with D tentatively TRBD1 (6 bases). The germline V gene encodes CDR1 LNHDA and CDR2 SQIVND (reference sequence). Trimming removed 8 bases at V and 2 bases at J, with 16 bases between. The CDR3 extends over 14 amino acids. The DNA for the CDR3 is TGTGCCAGTTCAATCCCAGGGGAAACCTACGAGCAGTACTTC. This translates into CASSIPGETYEQYF.

The chain couples TRBV28 to TRBJ1-3; D is undetermined. The CDR3 has 15 amino acids. Germline lookup yields CDR1 MDHEN and CDR2 SYDVKM. Trimming pared 5 bases from V and 7 bases from J, leaving 18 bases between. The CDR3 region is CASSPRVPSVNTIYF. CDR3 sequence (DNA): TGTGCCAGCAGTCCTCGGGTCCCCTCGGTGAACACCATATATTTT.

V usage is TRBV6-2 or TRBV6-3 and J usage is TRBJ1-1; a possible D gene is TRBD1 (5 bases). In germline, CDR1 is MNHEY, CDR2 SVGEGT. V was cut by 5 bases and J by 4 bases, with 11 bases left in between. The CDR3 loop spans 13 amino acids. The CDR3 DNA is TGTGCCAGCAGTAACCTCAGGGCCACTGAAGCTTTCTTT. Protein sequence: CASSNLRATEAFF.

Points on this clone: Its ends do not fully match the called genes, so a read error is possible. The chain couples TRBV2 to TRBJ2-1; 13 bases line up with TRBD2. This CDR3 spans 15 amino acids. Germline CDR1 and CDR2: SNHLY and FYNNEI. The CDR3 region is CASSVSGTSGERMIF. CDR3 in DNA: TGTGCCAGCAGTGTGTCCGGGACTAGCGGGGAGCGTATGATCTTC.

This clone was seen once. The chain couples TRBV5-6 to TRBJ1-2; D uncertain. The germline gives CDR1 SGHDT, CDR2 YYEEEE. CDR3 length equals 15 residues. The V gene lost 4 bases and the J gene lost 6 bases, with 19 bases spanning the gap. CDR3 loop: CASSEPGRGSHGYTF. The CDR3 nucleotides read TGTGCCAGCAGCGAACCCGGGAGAGGGAGCCATGGCTACACCTTC.

The chain links TRBV27 to TRBJ2-3, with 9 bases lining up with TRBD1. Germline values: CDR1 MNHEY, CDR2 SMNVEV (reference sequence). The V gene end was trimmed by 6 bases and the J gene end by 0 bases; junction bases not matched to a gene: 10. This CDR3 region has 17 residues. This CDR3 is CASSRTGGEWSTDTQYF. The CDR3 DNA sequence: TGTGCCAGCAGCCGTACAGGGGGCGAATGGAGCACAGATACGCAGTATTTT.

There are a few counts of this clone. The chain employs TRBV9 and TRBJ1-5; 9 bases are a match to TRBD1. Germline V gene data show CDR1 as SGDLS and CDR2 as YYNGEE. CDR3 length equals 14 residues. The V gene end was trimmed by 1 base and the J gene end by 5 bases; junction bases not matched to a gene: 1. CDR3 in DNA: TGTGCCAGCAGCGTAACAGGGGGCGATCAGCCCCAGCATTTT. Encoded protein: CASSVTGGDQPQHF.

The chain is built from TRBV11-2 and TRBJ1-5, with D possibly TRBD1 on 5 matching bases. Germline CDR1 SGHAT, CDR2 FQNNGV. V was clipped by 5 bases and J by 15 bases, with 23 bases between them. This CDR3 has 14 residues. CDR3 residues: CASSVVPRLAGPHF. As DNA, the CDR3 is TGTGCCAGCAGCGTAGTTCCGAGGCTAGCGGGACCGCATTTT.

This clone was detected once. The V and J genes are TRBV7-8 and TRBJ1-1; D not resolved. Trimming took 1 base from V and 5 from J, leaving 8 bases between them. The CDR3 is 13 residues long. The V gene's germline CDR1 is SGHVS and CDR2 FQNEAQ. The CDR3, as DNA: TGTGCCAGCAGCTTAGATCATCCAACTGAAGCTTTCTTT. It is translated as CASSLDHPTEAFF.

By proportion, this clone is medium-sized (0.01 to 0.1%). The V call is TRBV7-9, the J call TRBJ1-1; TRBD1 matches 10 bases. The CDR3 length is 15 residues. Germline V gene lookup returns CDR1 SEHNR and CDR2 FQNEAQ (reference sequence). J lost 7 bases, V lost 3 bases, and 8 bases had no gene match. The CDR3, as DNA: TGTGCCAGCAGCTTCCCGTTGACAGGGGGCAATGAAGCTTTCTTT. As protein: CASSFPLTGGNEAFF.